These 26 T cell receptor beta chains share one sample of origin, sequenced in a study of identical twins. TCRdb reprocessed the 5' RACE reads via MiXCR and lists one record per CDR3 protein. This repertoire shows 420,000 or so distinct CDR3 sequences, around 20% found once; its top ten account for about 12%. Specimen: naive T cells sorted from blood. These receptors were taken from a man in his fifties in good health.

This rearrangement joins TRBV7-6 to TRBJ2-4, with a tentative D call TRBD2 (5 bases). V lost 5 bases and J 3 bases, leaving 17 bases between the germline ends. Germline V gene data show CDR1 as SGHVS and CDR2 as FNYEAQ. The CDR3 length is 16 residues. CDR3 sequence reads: CASSPGSRGDKNIQYF. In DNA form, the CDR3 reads TGTGCCAGCAGCCCCGGGTCCCGGGGAGACAAAAACATTCAGTACTTC. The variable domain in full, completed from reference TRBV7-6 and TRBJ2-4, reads GAGVSQSPRYKVTKRGQDVALRCDPISGHVSLYWYRQALGQGPEFLTYFNYEAQQDKSGLPNDRFSAERPEGSISTLTIQRTEQRDSAMYRCASSPGSRGDKNIQYFGAGTRLSVL.

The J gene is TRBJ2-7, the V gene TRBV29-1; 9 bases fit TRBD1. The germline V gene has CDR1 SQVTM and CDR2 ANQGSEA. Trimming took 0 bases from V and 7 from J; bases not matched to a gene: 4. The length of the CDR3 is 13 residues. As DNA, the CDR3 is TGCAGCGTTGAAGAACAGGGGGCGGGAGAGCAGTACTTC. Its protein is CSVEEQGAGEQYF.

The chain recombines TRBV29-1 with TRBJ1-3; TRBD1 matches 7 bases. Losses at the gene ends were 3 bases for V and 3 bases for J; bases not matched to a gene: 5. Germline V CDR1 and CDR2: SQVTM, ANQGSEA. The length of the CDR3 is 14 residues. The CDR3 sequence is CSVDLGGNGNTIYF. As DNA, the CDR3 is TGCAGCGTTGATTTAGGGGGCAATGGAAACACCATATATTTT.

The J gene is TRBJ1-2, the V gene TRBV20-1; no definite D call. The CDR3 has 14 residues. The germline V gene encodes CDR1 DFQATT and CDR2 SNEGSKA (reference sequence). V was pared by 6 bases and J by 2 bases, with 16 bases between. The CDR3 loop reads CSAQMAGLNYGYTF. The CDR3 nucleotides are TGCAGTGCCCAAATGGCCGGGTTGAACTATGGCTACACCTTC.

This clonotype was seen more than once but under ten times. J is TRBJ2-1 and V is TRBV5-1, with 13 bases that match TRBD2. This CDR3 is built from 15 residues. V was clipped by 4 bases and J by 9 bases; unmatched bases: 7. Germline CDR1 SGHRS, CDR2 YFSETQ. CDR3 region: CASSQTSGREGEQFF. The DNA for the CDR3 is TGCGCCAGCAGCCAAACTAGCGGGAGGGAGGGTGAGCAGTTCTTC.

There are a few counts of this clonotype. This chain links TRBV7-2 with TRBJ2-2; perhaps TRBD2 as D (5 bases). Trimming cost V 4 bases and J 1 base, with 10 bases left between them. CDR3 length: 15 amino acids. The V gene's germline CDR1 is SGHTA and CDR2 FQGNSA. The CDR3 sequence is CASSSLAVNTGELFF. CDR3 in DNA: TGTGCCAGCAGCTCCCTAGCAGTGAACACCGGGGAGCTGTTTTTT.

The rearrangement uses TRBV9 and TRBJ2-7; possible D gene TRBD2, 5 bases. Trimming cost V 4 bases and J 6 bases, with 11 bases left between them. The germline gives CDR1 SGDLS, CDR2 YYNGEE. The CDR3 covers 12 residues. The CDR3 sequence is CASSSNSVEQYF. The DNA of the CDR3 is TGTGCCAGCAGCTCGAATAGCGTCGAGCAGTACTTC.

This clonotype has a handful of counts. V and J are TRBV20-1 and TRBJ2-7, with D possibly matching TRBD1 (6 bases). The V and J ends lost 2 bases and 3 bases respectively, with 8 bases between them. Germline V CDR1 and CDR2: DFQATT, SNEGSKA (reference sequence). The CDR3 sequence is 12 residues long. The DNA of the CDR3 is TGCAGTGCTAGATCAGGGGTCTACGAGCAGTACTTC. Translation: CSARSGVYEQYF.

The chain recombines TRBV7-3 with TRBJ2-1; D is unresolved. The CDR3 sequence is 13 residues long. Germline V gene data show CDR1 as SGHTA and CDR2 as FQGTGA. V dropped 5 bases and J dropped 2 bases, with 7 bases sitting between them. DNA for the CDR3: TGTGCCAGCAGCCCCCAGACCTACAATGAGCAGTTCTTC. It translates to CASSPQTYNEQFF.

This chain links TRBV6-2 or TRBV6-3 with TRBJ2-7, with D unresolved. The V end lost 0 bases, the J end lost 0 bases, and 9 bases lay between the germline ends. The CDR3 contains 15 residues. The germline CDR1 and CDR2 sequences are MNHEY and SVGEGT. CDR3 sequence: CASSYSLLSSYEQYF. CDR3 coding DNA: TGTGCCAGCAGTTACTCGTTACTGAGCTCCTACGAGCAGTACTTC.

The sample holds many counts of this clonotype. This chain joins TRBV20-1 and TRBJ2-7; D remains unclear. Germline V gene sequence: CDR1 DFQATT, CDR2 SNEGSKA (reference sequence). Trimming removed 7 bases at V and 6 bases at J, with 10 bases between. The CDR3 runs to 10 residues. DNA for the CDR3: TGCAGTGTTTCGGCAGCCGAGCAGTACTTC. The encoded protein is CSVSAAEQYF.

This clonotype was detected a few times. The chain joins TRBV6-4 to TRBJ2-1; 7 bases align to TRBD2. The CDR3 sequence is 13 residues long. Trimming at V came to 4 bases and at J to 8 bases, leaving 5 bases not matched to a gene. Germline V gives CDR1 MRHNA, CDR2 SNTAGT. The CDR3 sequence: CASSVGLVDEQFF. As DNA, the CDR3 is TGTGCCAGCAGTGTTGGACTAGTCGATGAGCAGTTCTTC.

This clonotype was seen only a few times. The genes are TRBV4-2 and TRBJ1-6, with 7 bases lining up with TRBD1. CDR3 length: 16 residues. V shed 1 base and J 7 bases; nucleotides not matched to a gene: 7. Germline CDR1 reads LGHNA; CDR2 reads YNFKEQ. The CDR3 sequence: CASSQVRGPGNSPLHF. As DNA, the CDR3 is TGTGCCAGCAGCCAAGTGAGGGGGCCCGGAAATTCACCCCTCCACTTT.

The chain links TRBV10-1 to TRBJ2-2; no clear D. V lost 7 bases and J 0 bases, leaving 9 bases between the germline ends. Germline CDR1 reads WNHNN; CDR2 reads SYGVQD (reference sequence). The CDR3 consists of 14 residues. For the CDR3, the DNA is TGCGCCAGCAATCCAGAACCGAACACCGGGGAGCTGTTTTTT. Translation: CASNPEPNTGELFF.

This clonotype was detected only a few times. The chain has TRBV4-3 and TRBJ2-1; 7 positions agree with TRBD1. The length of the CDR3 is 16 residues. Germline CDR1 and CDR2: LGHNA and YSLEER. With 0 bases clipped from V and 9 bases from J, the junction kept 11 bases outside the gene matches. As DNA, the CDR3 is TGCGCCAGCAGCCAAGAGCAGGGGGTTATTAGGGTTGAGCAGTTCTTC. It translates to CASSQEQGVIRVEQFF.

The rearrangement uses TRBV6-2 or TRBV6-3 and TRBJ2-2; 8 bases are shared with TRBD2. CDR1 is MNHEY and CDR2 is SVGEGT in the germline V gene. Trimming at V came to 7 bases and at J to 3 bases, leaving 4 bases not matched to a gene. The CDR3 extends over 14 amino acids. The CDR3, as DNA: TGTGCCAGCAAGCGACTAGCGTACACCGGGGAGCTGTTTTTT. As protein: CASKRLAYTGELFF.

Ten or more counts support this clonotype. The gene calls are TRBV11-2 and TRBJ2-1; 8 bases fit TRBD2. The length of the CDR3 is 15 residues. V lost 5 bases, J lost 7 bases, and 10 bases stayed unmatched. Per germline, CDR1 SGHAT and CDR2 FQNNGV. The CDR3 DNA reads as TGTGCCAGCAGCCCGTCTCTAGCGGGCGAGAATGAGCAGTTCTTC. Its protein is CASSPSLAGENEQFF.

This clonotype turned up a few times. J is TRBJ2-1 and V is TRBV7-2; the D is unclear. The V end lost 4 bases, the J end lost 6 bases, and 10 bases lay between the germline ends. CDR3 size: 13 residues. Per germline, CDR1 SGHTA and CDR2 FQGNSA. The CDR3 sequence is CASSSPGRNEQFF. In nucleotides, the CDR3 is TGTGCCAGCAGCTCCCCAGGTCGCAATGAGCAGTTCTTC.

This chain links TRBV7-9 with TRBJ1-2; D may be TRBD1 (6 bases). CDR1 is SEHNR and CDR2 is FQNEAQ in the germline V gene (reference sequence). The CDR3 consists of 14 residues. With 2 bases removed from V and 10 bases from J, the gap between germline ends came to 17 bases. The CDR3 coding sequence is TGTGCCAGCAGCTTACAACAGGGACGAGGCGACTACACCTTC. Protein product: CASSLQQGRGDYTF.

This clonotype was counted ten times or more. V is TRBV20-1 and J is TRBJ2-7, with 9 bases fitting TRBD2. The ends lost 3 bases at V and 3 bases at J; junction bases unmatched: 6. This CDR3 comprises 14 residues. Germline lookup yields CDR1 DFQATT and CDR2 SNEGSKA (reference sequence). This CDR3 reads CSARETSGNYEQYF. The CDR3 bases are TGCAGTGCTAGGGAGACTAGCGGAAACTACGAGCAGTACTTC.

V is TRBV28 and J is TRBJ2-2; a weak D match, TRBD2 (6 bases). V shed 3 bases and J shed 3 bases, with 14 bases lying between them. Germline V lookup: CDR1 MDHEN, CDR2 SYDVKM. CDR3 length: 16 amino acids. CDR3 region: CASSFGSLQYTGELFF. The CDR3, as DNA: TGTGCCAGCAGTTTCGGGAGCCTCCAATACACCGGGGAGCTGTTTTTT.

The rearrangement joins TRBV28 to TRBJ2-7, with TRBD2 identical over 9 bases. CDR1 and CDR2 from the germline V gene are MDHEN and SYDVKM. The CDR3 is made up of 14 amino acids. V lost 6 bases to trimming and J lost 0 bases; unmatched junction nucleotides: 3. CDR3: CASRFSGSSYEQYF. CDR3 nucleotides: TGTGCCAGCAGATTTAGCGGGAGCTCCTACGAGCAGTACTTC.

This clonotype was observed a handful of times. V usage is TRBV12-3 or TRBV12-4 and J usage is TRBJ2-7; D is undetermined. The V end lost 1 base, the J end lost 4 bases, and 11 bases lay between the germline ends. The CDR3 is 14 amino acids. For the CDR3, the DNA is TGTGCCAGCAGTTTAGGGAGAGTAGGGTACGAGCAGTACTTC. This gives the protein CASSLGRVGYEQYF.

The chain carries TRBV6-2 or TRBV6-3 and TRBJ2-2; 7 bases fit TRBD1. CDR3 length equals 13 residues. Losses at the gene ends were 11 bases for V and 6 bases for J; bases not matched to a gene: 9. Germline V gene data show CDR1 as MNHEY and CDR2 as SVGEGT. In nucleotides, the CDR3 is TGTGCCGGGTCTCACCAGGGGGCCGGGGAGCTGTTTTTT. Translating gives CAGSHQGAGELFF.

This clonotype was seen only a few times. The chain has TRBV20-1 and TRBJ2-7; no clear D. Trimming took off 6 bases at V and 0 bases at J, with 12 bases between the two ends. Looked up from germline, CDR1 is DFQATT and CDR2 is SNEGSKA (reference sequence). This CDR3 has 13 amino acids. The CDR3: CSAETRDSYEQYF. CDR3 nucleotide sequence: TGCAGTGCGGAGACAAGGGACTCCTACGAGCAGTACTTC.

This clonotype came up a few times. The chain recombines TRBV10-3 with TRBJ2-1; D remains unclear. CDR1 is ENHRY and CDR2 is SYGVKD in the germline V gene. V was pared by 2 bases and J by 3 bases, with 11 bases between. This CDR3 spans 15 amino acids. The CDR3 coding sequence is TGTGCCATCAGTGAGGCGGCCGAGAGCTACAATGAGCAGTTCTTC. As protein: CAISEAAESYNEQFF.